The TCR beta chain under discussion was sequenced for a study of cytomegalovirus exposure and HLA in healthy donors. Findings of the study overall: Specificity of a few CMV-associated chains for CMV antigens was verified in vitro.

Primers: 60 Vbeta forward and 13 Jbeta reverse. The method was immunoSEQ multiplex PCR; TCRdb's version includes in-frame clones alone and lacks a portion of them. Of fewer than 150,000 clones listed, roughly 80% are singletons. The germline V gene has CDR1 SNHLY and CDR2 FYNNEI. With 7 bases removed from V and 4 bases from J, the gap between germline ends came to 13 bases. The CDR3 runs to 13 residues. Note on this clone: The antigen is unknown.

Healthy bone marrow donors made up the donor group. The J gene is TRBJ1-2, the V gene TRBV2, with TRBD1 as a possible D gene (6 bases). The receptor's source is a man in his forties or fifties in good health and CMV-seropositive. The sequencing sample was made of PBMCs. The CDR3 sequence: CASMMAGVYGYTF. The CDR3 nucleotides are TGTGCCAGCATGATGGCAGGGGTCTATGGCTACACCTTC.